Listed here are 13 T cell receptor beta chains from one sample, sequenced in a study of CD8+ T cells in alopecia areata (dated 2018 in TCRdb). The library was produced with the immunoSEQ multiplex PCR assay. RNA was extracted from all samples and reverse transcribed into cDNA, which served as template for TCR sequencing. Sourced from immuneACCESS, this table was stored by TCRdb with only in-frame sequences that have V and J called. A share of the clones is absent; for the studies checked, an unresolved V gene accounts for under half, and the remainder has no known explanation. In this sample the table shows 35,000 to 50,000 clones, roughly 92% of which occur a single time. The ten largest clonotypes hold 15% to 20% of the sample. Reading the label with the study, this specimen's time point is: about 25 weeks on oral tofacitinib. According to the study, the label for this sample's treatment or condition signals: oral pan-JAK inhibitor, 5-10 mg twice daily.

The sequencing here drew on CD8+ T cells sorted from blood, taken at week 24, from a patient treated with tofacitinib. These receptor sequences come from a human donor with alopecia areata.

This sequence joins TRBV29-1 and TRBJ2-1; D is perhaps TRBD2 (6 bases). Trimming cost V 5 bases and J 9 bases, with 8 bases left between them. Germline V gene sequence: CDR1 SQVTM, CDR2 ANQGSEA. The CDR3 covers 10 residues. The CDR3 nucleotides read TGCAGCGTTTGGCGGGGTGAGCAGTTCTTC. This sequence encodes CSVWRGEQFF.

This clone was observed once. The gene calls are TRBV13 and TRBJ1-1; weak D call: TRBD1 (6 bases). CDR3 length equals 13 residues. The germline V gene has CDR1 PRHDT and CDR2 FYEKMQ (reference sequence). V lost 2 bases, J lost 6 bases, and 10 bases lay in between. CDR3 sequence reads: CASSLSDSPEAFF. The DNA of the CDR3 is TGTGCCAGCAGCTTATCGGACAGCCCTGAAGCTTTCTTT.

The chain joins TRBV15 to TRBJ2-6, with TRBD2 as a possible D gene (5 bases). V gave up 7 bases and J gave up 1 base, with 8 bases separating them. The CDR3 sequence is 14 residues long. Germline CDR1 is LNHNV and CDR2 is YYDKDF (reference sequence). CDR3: CATNSGSGANVLTF. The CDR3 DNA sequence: TGTGCCACCAATTCGGGATCTGGGGCCAACGTCCTGACTTTC.

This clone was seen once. CDR3 sequence (DNA): TGTGCCAGCAGTTGGGGGGGCGAGTCAGGGAATGAGCAGTTCTTC. Its protein product is CASSWGGESGNEQFF. The rearrangement joins TRBV27 to TRBJ2-1; possibly TRBD2 for D (7 bases). The CDR3 consists of 15 residues. The V and J ends lost 4 bases and 7 bases respectively, with 17 bases between them. CDR1 and CDR2 (germline): MNHEY, SMNVEV (reference sequence).

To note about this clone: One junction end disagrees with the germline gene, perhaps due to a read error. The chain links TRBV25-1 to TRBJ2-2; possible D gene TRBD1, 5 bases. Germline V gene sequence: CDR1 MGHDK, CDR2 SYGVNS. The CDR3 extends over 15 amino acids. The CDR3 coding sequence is TGTGCCAGCAGTGAACTGCAGGGAAACAGCGGGGAGCTGTTTTTT. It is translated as CASSELQGNSGELFF.

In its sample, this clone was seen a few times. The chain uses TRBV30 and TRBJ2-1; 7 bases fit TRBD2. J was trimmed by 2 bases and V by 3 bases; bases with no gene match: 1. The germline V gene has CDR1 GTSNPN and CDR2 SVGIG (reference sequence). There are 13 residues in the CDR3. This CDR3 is CAWSGGTYNEQFF. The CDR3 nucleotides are TGTGCCTGGAGCGGGGGGACCTACAATGAGCAGTTCTTC.

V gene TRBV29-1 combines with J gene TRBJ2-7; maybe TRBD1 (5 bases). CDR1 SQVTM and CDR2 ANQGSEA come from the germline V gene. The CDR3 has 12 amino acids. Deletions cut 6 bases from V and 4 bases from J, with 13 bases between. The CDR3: CSVLGHSYEQYF. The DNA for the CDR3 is TGCAGCGTCCTCGGACACTCGTACGAGCAGTACTTC.

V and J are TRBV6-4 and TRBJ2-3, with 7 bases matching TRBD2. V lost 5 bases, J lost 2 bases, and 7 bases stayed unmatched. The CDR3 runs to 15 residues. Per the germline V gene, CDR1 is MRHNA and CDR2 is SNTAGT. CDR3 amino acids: CASSYGREPTDTQYF. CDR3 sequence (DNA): TGTGCCAGCAGTTACGGGCGGGAGCCCACAGATACGCAGTATTTT.

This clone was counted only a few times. Written as DNA, the CDR3 is TGTGCCAGCACCCTGGGAAATGAGCAGTTCTTC. Amino acids: CASTLGNEQFF. This chain uses TRBV28 with TRBJ2-1, with unresolved D. The CDR3 has 11 amino acids. Per the germline V gene, CDR1 is MDHEN and CDR2 is SYDVKM. Between the trimmed V and J ends, which lost 7 bases and 7 bases, there was a span of 8 bases.

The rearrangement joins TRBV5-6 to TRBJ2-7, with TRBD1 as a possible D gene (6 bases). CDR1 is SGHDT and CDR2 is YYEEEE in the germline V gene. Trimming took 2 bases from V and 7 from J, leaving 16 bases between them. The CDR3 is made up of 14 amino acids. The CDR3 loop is CASSLGGSVSEQYF. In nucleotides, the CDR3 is TGTGCCAGCAGCTTAGGGGGATCGGTGAGTGAGCAGTACTTC. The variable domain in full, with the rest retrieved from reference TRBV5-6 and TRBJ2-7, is DAGVTQSPTHLIKTRGQQVTLRCSPKSGHDTVSWYQQALGQGPQFIFQYYEEEERQRGNFPDRFSGHQFPNYSSELNVNALLLGDSALYLCASSLGGSVSEQYFGPGTRLTVT.

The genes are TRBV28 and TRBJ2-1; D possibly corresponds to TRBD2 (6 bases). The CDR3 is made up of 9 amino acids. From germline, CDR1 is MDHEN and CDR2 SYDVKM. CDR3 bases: TGTACTGGGGGGAATGAGCAGTTCTTC. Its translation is CTGGNEQFF.

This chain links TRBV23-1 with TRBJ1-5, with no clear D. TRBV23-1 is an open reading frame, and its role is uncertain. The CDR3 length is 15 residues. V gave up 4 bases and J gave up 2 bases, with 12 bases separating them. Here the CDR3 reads CASSRPRRGNQPQHF. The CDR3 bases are TGCGCCAGCAGTCGGCCGCGGCGGGGCAATCAGCCCCAGCATTTT.

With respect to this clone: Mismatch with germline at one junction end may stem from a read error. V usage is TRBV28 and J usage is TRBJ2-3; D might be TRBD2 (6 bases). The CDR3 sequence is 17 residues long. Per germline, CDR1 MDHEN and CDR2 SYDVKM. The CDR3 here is CASSLLDRDLASDTQYF. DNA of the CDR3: TGCGCCAGCAGTTTATTGGATCGGGACTTAGCTTCAGATACGCAGTATTTT.